This T cell receptor beta chain was retrieved from a study of T cells after yellow fever vaccination. Via MiXCR, TCRdb re-called the 5' RACE reads, giving one row per CDR3 protein. The table shows about 300,000 distinct CDR3 sequences, with about 6.6% occurring only once. The V gene's germline CDR1 is SGHAT and CDR2 FQNNGV. Trimming at V came to 5 bases and at J to 6 bases, leaving 13 bases not matched to a gene. The CDR3 is made up of 15 amino acids. This clonotype was counted at least ten times. J is TRBJ2-7 and V is TRBV11-2, with 7 bases lining up with TRBD2. The specimen was PBMCs, collected 45 days after the first yellow fever vaccination. This clonotype was obtained from a man younger than 30 who received the YFV17D yellow fever vaccine. The CDR3 here is CASSRRSGRRSEQYV. CDR3 nucleotide sequence: TGTGCCAGCAGCCGACGTTCCGGGAGGCGGTCCGAGCAGTACGTC.